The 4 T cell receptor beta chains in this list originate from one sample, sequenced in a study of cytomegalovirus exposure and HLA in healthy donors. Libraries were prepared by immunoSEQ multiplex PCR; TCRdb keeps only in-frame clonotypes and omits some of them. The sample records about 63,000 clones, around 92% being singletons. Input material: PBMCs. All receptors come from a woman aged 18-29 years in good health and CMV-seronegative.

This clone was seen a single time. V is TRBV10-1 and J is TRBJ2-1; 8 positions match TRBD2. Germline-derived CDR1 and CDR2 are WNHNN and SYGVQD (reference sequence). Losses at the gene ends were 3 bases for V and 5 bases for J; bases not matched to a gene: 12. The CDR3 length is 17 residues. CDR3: CASSDRAGASQNNEQFF. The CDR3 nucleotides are TGCGCCAGCAGTGACAGAGCGGGAGCTAGTCAGAACAATGAGCAGTTCTTC.

The CDR3 spells CAMTGDLNQPQHF. The CDR3 bases are TGTGCCATGACGGGAGACCTCAATCAGCCCCAGCATTTT. The chain has TRBV28 and TRBJ1-5, with unresolved D. Trimming left V 10 bases short and J 3 bases short, with 13 bases between. The CDR3 is 13 amino acids. The germline V gene has CDR1 MDHEN and CDR2 SYDVKM.

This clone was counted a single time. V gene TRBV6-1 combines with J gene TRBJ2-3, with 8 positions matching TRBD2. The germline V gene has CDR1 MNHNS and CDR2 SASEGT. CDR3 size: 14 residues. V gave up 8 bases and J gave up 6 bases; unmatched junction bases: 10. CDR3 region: CASRTAGESDTQYF. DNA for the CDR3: TGTGCCAGCCGCACAGCGGGAGAGTCCGATACGCAGTATTTT.

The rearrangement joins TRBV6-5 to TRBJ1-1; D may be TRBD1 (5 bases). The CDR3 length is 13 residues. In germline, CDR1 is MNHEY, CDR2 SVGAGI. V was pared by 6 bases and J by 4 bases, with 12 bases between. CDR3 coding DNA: TGTGCCAGCAGCCGGACATATCGCACTGAAGCTTTCTTT. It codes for CASSRTYRTEAFF.